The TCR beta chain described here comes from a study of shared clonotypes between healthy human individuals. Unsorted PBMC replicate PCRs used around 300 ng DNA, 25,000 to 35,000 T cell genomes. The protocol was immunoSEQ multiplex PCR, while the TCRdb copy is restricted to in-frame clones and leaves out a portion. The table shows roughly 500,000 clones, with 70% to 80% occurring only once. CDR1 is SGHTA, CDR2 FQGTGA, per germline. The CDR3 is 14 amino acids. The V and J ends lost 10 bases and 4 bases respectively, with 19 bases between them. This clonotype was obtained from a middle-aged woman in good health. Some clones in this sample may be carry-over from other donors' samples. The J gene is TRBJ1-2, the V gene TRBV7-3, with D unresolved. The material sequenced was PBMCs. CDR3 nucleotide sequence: TGTGCCACTGGGGAGGGCCCGAACAGCTATGGCTACACCTTC. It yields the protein CATGEGPNSYGYTF.